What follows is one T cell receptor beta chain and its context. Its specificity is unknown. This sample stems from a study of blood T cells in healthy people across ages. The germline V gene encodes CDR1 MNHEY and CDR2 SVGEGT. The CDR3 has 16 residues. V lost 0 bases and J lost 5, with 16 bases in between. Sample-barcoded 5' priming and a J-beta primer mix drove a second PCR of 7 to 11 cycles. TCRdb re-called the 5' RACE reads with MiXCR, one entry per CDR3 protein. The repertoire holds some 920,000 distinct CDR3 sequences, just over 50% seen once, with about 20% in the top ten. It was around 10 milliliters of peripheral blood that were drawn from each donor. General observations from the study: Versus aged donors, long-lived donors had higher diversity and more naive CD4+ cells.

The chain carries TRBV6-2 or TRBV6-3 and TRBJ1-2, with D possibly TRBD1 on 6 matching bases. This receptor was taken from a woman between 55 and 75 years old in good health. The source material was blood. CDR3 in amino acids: CASSYSSGGRSYGYTF. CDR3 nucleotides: TGTGCCAGCAGTTACTCGAGCGGGGGGCGTTCGTATGGCTACACCTTC.